This TCR beta chain emerged from a study of PD-1 and CTLA-4 blockade in melanoma. Clones were read by immunoSEQ multiplex PCR, and TCRdb kept only the in-frame ones, dropping some. Of about 11,000 clones in the sample, 82% are singletons; the top ten hold roughly 31%. This specimen consisted of CD8+ T cells from peripheral blood, obtained from a patient given anti-PD-1 treatment. This TCR was recovered from a human donor with melanoma.

The CDR3 region is CASGAWGNTGELFF. The DNA for the CDR3 is TGTGCCAGCGGAGCCTGGGGAAACACCGGGGAGCTGTTTTTT. The V and J genes are TRBV5-4 and TRBJ2-2; D is uncertain. The CDR3 runs to 14 residues. Trimming left V 7 bases short and J 2 bases short, with 12 bases between. Germline V gives CDR1 SGHNT, CDR2 YYREEE (reference sequence). Filled out from reference TRBV5-4 and TRBJ2-2, the complete variable domain reads ETGVTQSPTHLIKTRGQQVTLRCSSQSGHNTVSWYQQALGQGPQFIFQYYREEENGRGNFPPRFSGLQFPNYSSELNVNALELDDSALYLCASGAWGNTGELFFGEGSRLTVL.